This T cell receptor (beta chain) was profiled in a study of spatial heterogeneity in lung cancer. TCRdb passed the 5' RACE reads through MiXCR, listing each CDR3 protein once. The sample holds some 11,000 distinct CDR3 sequences, roughly an eighth seen once. Noted time point: sample taken at primary tumor resection. Tumor, nontumor lung or frozen PBMC supplied whole RNA, sequenced without sorting. This clonotype rates as medium-sized. The CDR3 loop spans 11 amino acids. V was cut by 2 bases and J by 6 bases, with 7 bases left in between. CDR1 is SQVTM, CDR2 ANQGSEA, per germline. Source: PBMCs, taken at surgery. This TCR was sampled from a female donor with early-stage non-small cell lung cancer. The chain employs TRBV29-1 and TRBJ1-2, with D unresolved. CDR3 region: CSVERGNGYTF. The CDR3 coding sequence is TGCAGCGTTGAACGGGGTAATGGCTACACCTTC.